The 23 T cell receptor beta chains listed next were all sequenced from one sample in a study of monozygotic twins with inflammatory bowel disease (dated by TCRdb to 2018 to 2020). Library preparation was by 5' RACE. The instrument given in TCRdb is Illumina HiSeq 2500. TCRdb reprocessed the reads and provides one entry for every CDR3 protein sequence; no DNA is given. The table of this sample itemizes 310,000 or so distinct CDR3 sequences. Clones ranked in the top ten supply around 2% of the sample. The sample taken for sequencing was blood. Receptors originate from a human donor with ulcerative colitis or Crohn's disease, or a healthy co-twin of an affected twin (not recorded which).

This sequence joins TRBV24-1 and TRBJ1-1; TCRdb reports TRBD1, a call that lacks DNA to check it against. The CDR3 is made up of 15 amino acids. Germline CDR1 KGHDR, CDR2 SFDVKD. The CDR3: CATSNSTGGQREAFF.

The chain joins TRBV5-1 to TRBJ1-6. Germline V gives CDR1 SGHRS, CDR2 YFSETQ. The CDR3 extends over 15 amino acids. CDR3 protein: CASRYMSSYNSPLHF.

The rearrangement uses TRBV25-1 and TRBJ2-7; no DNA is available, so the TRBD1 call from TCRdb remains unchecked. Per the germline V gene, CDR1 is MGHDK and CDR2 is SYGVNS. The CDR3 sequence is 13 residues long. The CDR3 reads CASTPWGGYEQYF.

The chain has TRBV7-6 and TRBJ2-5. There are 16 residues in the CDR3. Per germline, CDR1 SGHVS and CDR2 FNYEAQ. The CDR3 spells CASSSAYRTLQETQYF.

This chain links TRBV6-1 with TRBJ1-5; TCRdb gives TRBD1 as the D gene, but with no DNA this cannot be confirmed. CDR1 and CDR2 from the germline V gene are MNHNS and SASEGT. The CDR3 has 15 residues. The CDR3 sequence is CASSRDRWGNQPQHF.

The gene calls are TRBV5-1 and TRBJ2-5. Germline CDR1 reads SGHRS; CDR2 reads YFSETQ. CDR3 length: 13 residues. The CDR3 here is CASSLRPGETQYF. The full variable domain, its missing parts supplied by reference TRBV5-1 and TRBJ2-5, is KAGVTQTPRYLIKTRGQQVTLSCSPISGHRSVSWYQQTPGQGLQFLFEYFSETQRNKGNFPGRFSGRQFSNSRSEMNVSTLELGDSALYLCASSLRPGETQYFGPGTRLLVL.

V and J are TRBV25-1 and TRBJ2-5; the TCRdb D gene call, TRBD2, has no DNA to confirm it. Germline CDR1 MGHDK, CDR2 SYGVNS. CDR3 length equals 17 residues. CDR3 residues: CASSEPPTSGRGETQYF.

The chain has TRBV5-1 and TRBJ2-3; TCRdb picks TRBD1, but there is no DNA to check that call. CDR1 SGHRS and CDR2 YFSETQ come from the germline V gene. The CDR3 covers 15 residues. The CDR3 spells CASKPGGRDTDTQYF.

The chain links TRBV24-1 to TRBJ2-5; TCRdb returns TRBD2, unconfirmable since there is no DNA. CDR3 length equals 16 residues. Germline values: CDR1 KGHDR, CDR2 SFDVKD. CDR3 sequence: CATSEASSVTQETQYF.

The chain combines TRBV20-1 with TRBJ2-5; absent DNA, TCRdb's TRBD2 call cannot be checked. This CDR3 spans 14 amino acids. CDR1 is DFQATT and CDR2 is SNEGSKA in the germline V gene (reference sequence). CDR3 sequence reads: CSARSARNQETQYF.

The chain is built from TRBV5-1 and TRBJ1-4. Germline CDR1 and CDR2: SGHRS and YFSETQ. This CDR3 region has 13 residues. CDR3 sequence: CASSLEYYEKLFF.

The CDR3 spells CANLSGDGHNEQFF. The rearrangement uses TRBV28 and TRBJ2-1; without DNA, the TCRdb call of TRBD2 cannot be checked. Germline values: CDR1 MDHEN, CDR2 SYDVKM. The length of the CDR3 is 14 residues.

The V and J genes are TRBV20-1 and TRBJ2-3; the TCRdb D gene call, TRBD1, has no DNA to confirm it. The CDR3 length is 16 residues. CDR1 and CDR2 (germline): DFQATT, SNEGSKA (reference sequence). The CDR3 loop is CSAREDGSKGDDTQYF.

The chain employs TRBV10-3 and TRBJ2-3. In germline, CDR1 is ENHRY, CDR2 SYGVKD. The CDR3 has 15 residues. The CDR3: CAIRESTGSTDTQYF.

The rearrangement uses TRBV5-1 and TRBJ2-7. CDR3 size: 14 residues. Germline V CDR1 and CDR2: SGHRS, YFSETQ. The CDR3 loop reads CASSLSGVNYEQYF. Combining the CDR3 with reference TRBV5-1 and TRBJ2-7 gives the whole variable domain KAGVTQTPRYLIKTRGQQVTLSCSPISGHRSVSWYQQTPGQGLQFLFEYFSETQRNKGNFPGRFSGRQFSNSRSEMNVSTLELGDSALYLCASSLSGVNYEQYFGPGTRLTVT.

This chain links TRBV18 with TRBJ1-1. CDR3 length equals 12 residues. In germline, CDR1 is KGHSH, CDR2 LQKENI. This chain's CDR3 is CASSPPSQGAFF. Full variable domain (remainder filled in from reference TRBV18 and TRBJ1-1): NAGVMQNPRHLVRRRGQEARLRCSPMKGHSHVYWYRQLPEEGLKFMVYLQKENIIDESGMPKERFSAEFPKEGPSILRIQQVVRGDSAAYFCASSPPSQGAFFGQGTRLTVV.

The CDR3: CASSSYRSGGNSQYF. The chain carries TRBV7-2 and TRBJ2-5; checking the TCRdb D call of TRBD2 is not possible without DNA. Germline V lookup: CDR1 SGHTA, CDR2 FQGNSA. The CDR3 totals 15 residues.

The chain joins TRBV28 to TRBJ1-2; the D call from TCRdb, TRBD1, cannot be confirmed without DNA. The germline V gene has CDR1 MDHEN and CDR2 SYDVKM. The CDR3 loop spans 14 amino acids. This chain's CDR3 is CASSLETARVGYTF.

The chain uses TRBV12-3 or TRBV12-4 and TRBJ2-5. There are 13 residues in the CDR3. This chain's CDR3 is CASKTWTNEIGYF.

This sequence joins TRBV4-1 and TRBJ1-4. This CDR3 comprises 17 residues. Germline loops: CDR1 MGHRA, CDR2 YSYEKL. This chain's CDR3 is CASISQFKGRPNEKLFF.

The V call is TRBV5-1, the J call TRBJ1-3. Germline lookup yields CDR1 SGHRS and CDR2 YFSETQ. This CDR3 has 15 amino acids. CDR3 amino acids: CASSRDSAGGNTIYF.

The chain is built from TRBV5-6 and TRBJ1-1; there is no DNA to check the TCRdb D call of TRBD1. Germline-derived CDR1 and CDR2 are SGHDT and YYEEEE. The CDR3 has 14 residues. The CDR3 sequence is CASRGRVYGGGAFF.

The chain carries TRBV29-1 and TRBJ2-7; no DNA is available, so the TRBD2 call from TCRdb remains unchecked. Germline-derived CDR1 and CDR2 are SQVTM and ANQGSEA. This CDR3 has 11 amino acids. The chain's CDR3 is CSVGASNEQYF.